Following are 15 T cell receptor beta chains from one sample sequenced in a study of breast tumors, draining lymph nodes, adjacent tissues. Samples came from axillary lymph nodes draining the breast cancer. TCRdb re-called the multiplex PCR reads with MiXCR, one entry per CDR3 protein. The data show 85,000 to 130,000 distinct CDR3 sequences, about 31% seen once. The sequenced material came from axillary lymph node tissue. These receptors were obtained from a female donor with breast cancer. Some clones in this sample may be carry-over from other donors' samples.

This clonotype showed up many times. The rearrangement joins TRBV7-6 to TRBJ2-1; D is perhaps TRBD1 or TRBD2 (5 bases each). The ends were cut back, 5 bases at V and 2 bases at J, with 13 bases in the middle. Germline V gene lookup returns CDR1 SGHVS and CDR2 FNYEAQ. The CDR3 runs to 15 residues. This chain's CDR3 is CASSPGTATYNEQFF. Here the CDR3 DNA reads TGTGCCAGCAGCCCCGGGACGGCTACCTACAATGAGCAGTTCTTC.

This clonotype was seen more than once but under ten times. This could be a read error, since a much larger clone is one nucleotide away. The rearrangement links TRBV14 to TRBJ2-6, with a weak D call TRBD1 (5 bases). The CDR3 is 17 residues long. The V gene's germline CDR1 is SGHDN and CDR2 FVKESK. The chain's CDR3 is CASSQEFHLSGATVLTF. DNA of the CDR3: TGTGCCAGCAGCCAAGAGTTTCACCTCTCTGGGGCCACCGTCCTGACTTTC.

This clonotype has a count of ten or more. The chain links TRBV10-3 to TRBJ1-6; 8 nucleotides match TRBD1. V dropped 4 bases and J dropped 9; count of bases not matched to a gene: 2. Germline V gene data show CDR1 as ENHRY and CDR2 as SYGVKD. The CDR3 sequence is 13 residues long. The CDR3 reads CAISGQGTSPLHF. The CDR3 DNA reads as TGTGCCATCAGTGGACAGGGGACTTCACCCCTCCACTTT.

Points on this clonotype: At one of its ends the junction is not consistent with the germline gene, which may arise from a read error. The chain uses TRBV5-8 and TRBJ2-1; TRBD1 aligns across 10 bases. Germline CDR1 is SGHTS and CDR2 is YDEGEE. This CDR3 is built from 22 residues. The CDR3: CASSQDSFGGQGFFVHYNEQFF. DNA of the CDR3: TGCGCCAGCAGCCAAGATAGTTTTGGGGGACAGGGGTTTTTTGTCCACTACAATGAGCAGTTCTTC. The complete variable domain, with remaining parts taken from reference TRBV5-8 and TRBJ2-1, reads EAGVTQSPTHLIKTRGQQATLRCSPISGHTSVYWYQQALGLGLQFLLWYDEGEERNRGNFPPRFSGRQFPNYSSELNVNALELEDSALYLCASSQDSFGGQGFFVHYNEQFFGPGTRLTVL.

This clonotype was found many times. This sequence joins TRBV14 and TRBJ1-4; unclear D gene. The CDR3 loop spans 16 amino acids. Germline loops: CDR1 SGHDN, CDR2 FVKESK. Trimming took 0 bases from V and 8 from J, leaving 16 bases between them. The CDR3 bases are TGTGCCAGCAGCCAAGATAATACTCCCAGCGGAGAAAAACTGTTTTTT. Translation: CASSQDNTPSGEKLFF. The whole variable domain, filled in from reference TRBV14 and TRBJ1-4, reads EAGVTQFPSHSVIEKGQTVTLRCDPISGHDNLYWYRRVMGKEIKFLLHFVKESKQDESGMPNNRFLAERTGGTYSTLKVQPAELEDSGVYFCASSQDNTPSGEKLFFGSGTQLSVL.

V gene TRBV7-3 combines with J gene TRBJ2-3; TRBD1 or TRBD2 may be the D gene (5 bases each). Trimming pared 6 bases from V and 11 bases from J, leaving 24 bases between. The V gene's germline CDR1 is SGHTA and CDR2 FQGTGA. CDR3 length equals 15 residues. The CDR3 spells CASSLAGGSYNEQYF. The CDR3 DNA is TGTGCCAGCAGTCTTGCTGGGGGATCCTACAATGAGCAGTATTTT.

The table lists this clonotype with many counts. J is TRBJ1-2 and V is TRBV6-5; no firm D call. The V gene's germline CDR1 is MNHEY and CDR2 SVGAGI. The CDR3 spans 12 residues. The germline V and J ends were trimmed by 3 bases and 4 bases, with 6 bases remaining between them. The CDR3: CASSYDGYGYTF. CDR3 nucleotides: TGTGCCAGCAGTTATGATGGCTATGGCTACACCTTC.

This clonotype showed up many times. Written as DNA, the CDR3 is TGTGCCAGCAGAGGAACAGGGTCGAACACCGGGGAGCTGTTTTTT. Protein: CASRGTGSNTGELFF. This sequence joins TRBV2 and TRBJ2-2; a possible D gene is TRBD1 (6 bases). Per germline, CDR1 SNHLY and CDR2 FYNNEI. Deletions cut 6 bases from V and 0 bases from J, with 11 bases between. The CDR3 totals 15 residues.

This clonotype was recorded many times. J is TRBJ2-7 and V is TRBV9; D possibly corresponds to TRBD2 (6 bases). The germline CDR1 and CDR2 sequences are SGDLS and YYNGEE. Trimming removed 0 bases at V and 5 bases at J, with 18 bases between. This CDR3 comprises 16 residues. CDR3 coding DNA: TGTGCCAGCAGCGTAGCTCCGGGGCGGGGCGGGGACGAGCAGTACTTC. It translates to CASSVAPGRGGDEQYF.

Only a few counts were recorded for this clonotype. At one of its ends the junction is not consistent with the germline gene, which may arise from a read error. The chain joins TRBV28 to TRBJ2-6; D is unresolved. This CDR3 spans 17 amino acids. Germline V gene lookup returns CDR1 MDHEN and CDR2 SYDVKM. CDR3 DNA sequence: TGTGCCAGCAGTTTTACGCGTTGGGAATCTGGGGTCAACGTCCTGACTTTC. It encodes CASSFTRWESGVNVLTF.

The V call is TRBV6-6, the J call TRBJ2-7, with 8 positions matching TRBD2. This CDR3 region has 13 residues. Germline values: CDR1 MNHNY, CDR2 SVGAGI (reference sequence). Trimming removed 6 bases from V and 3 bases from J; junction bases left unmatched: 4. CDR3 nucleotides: TGTGCCAGCAGACCGGGACTAGGCTACGAGCAGTACTTC. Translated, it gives CASRPGLGYEQYF.

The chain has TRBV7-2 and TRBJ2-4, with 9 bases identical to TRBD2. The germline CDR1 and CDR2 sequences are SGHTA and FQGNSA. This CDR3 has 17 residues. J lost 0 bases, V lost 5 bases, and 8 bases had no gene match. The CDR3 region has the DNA TGTGCCAGCAGCATCCAGGGCGGGAGGGCAGCCAAAAACATTCAGTACTTC. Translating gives CASSIQGGRAAKNIQYF. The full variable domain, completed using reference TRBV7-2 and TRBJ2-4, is GAGVSQSPSNKVTEKGKDVELRCDPISGHTALYWYRQSLGQGLEFLIYFQGNSAPDKSGLPSDRFSAERTGGSVSTLTIQRTQQEDSAVYLCASSIQGGRAAKNIQYFGAGTRLSVL.

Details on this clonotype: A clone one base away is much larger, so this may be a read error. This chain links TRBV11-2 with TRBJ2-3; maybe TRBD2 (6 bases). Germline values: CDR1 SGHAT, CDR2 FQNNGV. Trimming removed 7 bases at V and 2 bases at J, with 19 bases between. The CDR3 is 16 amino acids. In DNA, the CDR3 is TGTGCCAGCACTCGTTTCAAGCGGGCGTTCACAGATACGCAGTATTTT. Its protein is CASTRFKRAFTDTQYF.

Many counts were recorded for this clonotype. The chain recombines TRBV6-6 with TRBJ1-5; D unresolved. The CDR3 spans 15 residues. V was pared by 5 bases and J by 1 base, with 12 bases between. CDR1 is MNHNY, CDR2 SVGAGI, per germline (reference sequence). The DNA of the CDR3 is TGTGCCAGCAGTGCCGATGGGCAAAGCAATCAGCCCCAGCATTTT. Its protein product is CASSADGQSNQPQHF.

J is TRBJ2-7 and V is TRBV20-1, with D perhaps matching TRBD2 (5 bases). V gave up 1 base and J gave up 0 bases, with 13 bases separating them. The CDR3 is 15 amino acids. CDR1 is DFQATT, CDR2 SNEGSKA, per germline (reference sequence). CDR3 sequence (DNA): TGCAGTGCTAGAGCTGAGACTATCTCCTCCTACGAGCAGTACTTC. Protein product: CSARAETISSYEQYF.